Presented here are 24 T cell receptor beta chains from one specimen sequenced in a study of cytomegalovirus exposure and HLA in healthy donors. 13 Jbeta primers and 60 Vbeta primers were used for the PCR. TCRdb's copy holds only in-frame clones and misses some; the assay was immunoSEQ multiplex PCR. This sample lists 200,000 to 250,000 clones; its ten largest clones have approximately 0.98%. The specimen sequenced was PBMCs. The receptors stem from a woman in her 30s in good health and CMV-seropositive.

This chain uses TRBV7-7 with TRBJ2-7; TRBD1 matches 8 bases. In germline, CDR1 is SSHAT, CDR2 FNYEAQ (reference sequence). V lost 5 bases to trimming and J lost 2 bases; unmatched junction nucleotides: 8. This CDR3 has 15 amino acids. The CDR3 nucleotides read TGTGCCAGCAGCCCTTGGACAGGGCTGACCTACGAGCAGTACTTC. Residues: CASSPWTGLTYEQYF.

This chain links TRBV27 with TRBJ1-3; possible D gene TRBD1, 6 bases. The CDR3 is 15 amino acids. The V gene lost 6 bases and the J gene lost 0 bases, with 12 bases spanning the gap. Germline CDR1 is MNHEY and CDR2 is SMNVEV (reference sequence). The CDR3 is CASRPTGYSGNTIYF. CDR3 sequence (DNA): TGTGCCAGCAGGCCGACAGGCTACTCTGGAAACACCATATATTTT.

The chain recombines TRBV2 with TRBJ2-1, with 8 bases fitting TRBD1. The V gene end was trimmed by 6 bases and the J gene end by 1 base; junction bases not matched to a gene: 5. This CDR3 spans 15 amino acids. Germline-derived CDR1 and CDR2 are SNHLY and FYNNEI. The CDR3 DNA reads TGTGCCAGCAGCGTTAACAGGGGGTCCTACAATGAGCAGTTCTTC. Protein: CASSVNRGSYNEQFF.

J is TRBJ1-1 and V is TRBV2, with 7 positions matching TRBD1. Trimming at V came to 3 bases and at J to 7 bases, leaving 2 bases not matched to a gene. Germline CDR1 reads SNHLY; CDR2 reads FYNNEI. The CDR3 covers 12 residues. In nucleotides, the CDR3 is TGTGCCAGCAGTGAGACAGGGAATGAAGCTTTCTTT. It translates to CASSETGNEAFF. Complete variable domain (other parts from reference TRBV2 and TRBJ1-1): EPEVTQTPSHQVTQMGQEVILRCVPISNHLYFYWYRQILGQKVEFLVSFYNNEISEKSEIFDDQFSVERPDGSNFTLKIRSTKLEDSAMYFCASSETGNEAFFGQGTRLTVV.

V is TRBV15 and J is TRBJ2-3; weak D call: TRBD1 (5 bases). The germline gives CDR1 LNHNV, CDR2 YYDKDF (reference sequence). V was cut by 3 bases and J by 6 bases, with 10 bases left in between. The CDR3 has 13 residues. In DNA, the CDR3 is TGTGCCACCAGCAGGGTACAGGAGGATACGCAGTATTTT. This encodes CATSRVQEDTQYF.

The chain is built from TRBV5-1 and TRBJ2-3; D gene unclear. The ends were cut back, 0 bases at V and 4 bases at J, with 9 bases in the middle. CDR3 size: 14 residues. CDR1 is SGHRS and CDR2 is YFSETQ in the germline V gene. In nucleotides, the CDR3 is TGCGCCAGCAGCTTGGTTGCTATTTCAGATACGCAGTATTTT. It codes for CASSLVAISDTQYF.

The chain has TRBV7-9 and TRBJ2-7, with a possible D match to TRBD2 (6 bases). V was shortened by 2 bases and J by 1 base, with 12 bases between the two germline ends. CDR1 is SEHNR, CDR2 FQNEAQ, per germline (reference sequence). CDR3 length: 15 amino acids. CDR3 amino acids: CASSLWPGESYEQYF. The CDR3 DNA reads TGTGCCAGCAGCTTATGGCCGGGAGAGTCCTACGAGCAGTACTTC.

The gene calls are TRBV5-1 and TRBJ2-3; D not resolved. The germline V gene has CDR1 SGHRS and CDR2 YFSETQ. This CDR3 contains 15 residues. V lost 2 bases and J lost 2, with 12 bases in between. The CDR3 loop is CASSFLEFLTDTQYF. The CDR3, as DNA: TGCGCCAGCAGCTTTTTAGAATTCCTCACAGATACGCAGTATTTT.

The chain recombines TRBV15 with TRBJ1-2, with D perhaps matching TRBD1 (5 bases). Germline V gene sequence: CDR1 LNHNV, CDR2 YYDKDF (reference sequence). The V end lost 1 base, the J end lost 0 bases, and 9 bases lay between the germline ends. CDR3 size: 15 residues. In DNA form, the CDR3 reads TGTGCCACCAGCAGAGTAGGGGAACCTAACTATGGCTACACCTTC. Its translation: CATSRVGEPNYGYTF.

The chain employs TRBV30 and TRBJ1-5; 7 bases match TRBD1. The junction had 7 bases not matched to a gene; V was cut back by 6 bases and J by 2 bases. From germline, CDR1 is GTSNPN and CDR2 SVGIG (reference sequence). The CDR3 length is 14 residues. The CDR3, as DNA: TGTGCCTGTTCCCTTACAGGGGGCAATCAGCCCCAGCATTTT. Translated, it gives CACSLTGGNQPQHF.

The chain carries TRBV2 and TRBJ2-3; 7 positions agree with TRBD1. The CDR3 is 14 residues long. V shed 2 bases and J 4 bases; nucleotides not matched to a gene: 3. Germline-derived CDR1 and CDR2 are SNHLY and FYNNEI. CDR3 coding DNA: TGTGCCAGCAGTGAATACAGGGGCCCAGATACGCAGTATTTT. This translates into CASSEYRGPDTQYF.

DNA for the CDR3: TGCGCCAGCAGACAAGGGAGCACCGGGGAGCTGTTTTTT. It yields the protein CASRQGSTGELFF. The rearrangement links TRBV5-1 to TRBJ2-2, with TRBD2 as a possible D gene (5 bases). The CDR3 loop spans 13 amino acids. The V and J ends lost 5 bases and 4 bases respectively, with 9 bases between them. From germline, CDR1 is SGHRS and CDR2 YFSETQ.

V gene TRBV5-1 combines with J gene TRBJ1-1; 8 nucleotides match TRBD1. CDR1 and CDR2 (germline): SGHRS, YFSETQ. The CDR3 has 14 residues. J was trimmed by 1 base and V by 6 bases; bases with no gene match: 5. The DNA for the CDR3 is TGCGCCAGCAACATTGGGACAGGGAACACTGAAGCTTTCTTT. Translation gives CASNIGTGNTEAFF.

The J gene is TRBJ1-4, the V gene TRBV10-1; TRBD1 is a possible D gene (6 bases). CDR1 and CDR2 (germline): WNHNN, SYGVQD (reference sequence). V lost 3 bases and J lost 8, with 10 bases in between. The CDR3 is 13 residues long. The chain's CDR3 is CASSEQGGEKLFF. For the CDR3, the DNA is TGCGCCAGCAGTGAACAGGGAGGGGAAAAACTGTTTTTT.

Regarding this clone: Other DNA sequences of this sample code for an identical CDR3. The chain recombines TRBV6-5 with TRBJ2-1; 11 bases are shared with TRBD2. Unmatched junction bases numbered 4, after V lost 6 bases and J lost 3 bases. Germline V CDR1 and CDR2: MNHEY, SVGAGI. CDR3 length equals 15 residues. CDR3 sequence reads: CASRRLAGLYNEQFF. The CDR3 DNA follows: TGTGCCAGCAGAAGACTAGCGGGGCTCTACAATGAGCAGTTCTTC.

The chain employs TRBV4-3 and TRBJ2-2; D is uncertain. V lost 0 bases, J lost 6 bases, and 11 bases lay in between. CDR3 length: 15 residues. CDR1 and CDR2 (germline): LGHNA, YSLEER. The CDR3 loop reads CASSQETVGPGELFF. As DNA, the CDR3 is TGCGCCAGCAGCCAAGAAACAGTTGGGCCCGGGGAGCTGTTTTTT.

This chain uses TRBV9 with TRBJ1-4; no reliable D call. The germline V gene has CDR1 SGDLS and CDR2 YYNGEE. The CDR3 is 16 amino acids. V lost 2 bases and J lost 0, with 11 bases in between. The chain's CDR3 is CASSVSGSSTNEKLFF. The DNA of the CDR3 is TGTGCCAGCAGCGTCTCCGGGAGCTCAACTAATGAAAAACTGTTTTTT. The full variable domain, with the rest looked up from reference TRBV9 and TRBJ1-4, is DSGVTQTPKHLITATGQRVTLRCSPRSGDLSVYWYQQSLDQGLQFLIQYYNGEERAKGNILERFSAQQFPDLHSELNLSSLELGDSALYFCASSVSGSSTNEKLFFGSGTQLSVL.

The CDR3: CASSLALRGGSTEAFF. The CDR3 DNA reads TGTGCCAGCAGCTTAGCCCTTAGAGGGGGCAGCACTGAAGCTTTCTTT. The J gene is TRBJ1-1, the V gene TRBV7-8, with TRBD1 identical over 7 bases. V was pared by 0 bases and J by 4 bases, with 8 bases of the junction left unmatched. CDR1 SGHVS and CDR2 FQNEAQ come from the germline V gene. The CDR3 length is 16 residues. Supplemented by reference TRBV7-8 and TRBJ1-1, the full variable domain reads GAGVSQSPRYKVAKRGQDVALRCDPISGHVSLFWYQQALGQGPEFLTYFQNEAQLDKSGLPSDRFFAERPEGSVSTLKIQRTQQEDSAVYLCASSLALRGGSTEAFFGQGTRLTVV.

The chain joins TRBV5-1 to TRBJ1-2, with TRBD1 as a possible D gene (6 bases). The ends were cut back, 2 bases at V and 8 bases at J, with 22 bases in the middle. The CDR3 is 16 residues long. From germline, CDR1 is SGHRS and CDR2 YFSETQ. As DNA, the CDR3 is TGCGCCAGCAGCTTTTCTCCTGATAGCGGGGGCGGGGGCTACACCTTC. Protein product: CASSFSPDSGGGGYTF.

The V gene is TRBV7-2, the J gene TRBJ1-2, with 11 bases lining up with TRBD1. V shed 1 base, J shed 9 bases, and the junction held 10 bases outside the gene matches. The CDR3 spans 16 residues. From germline, CDR1 is SGHTA and CDR2 FQGNSA. This CDR3 reads CASSLGGQGASFSYTF. The CDR3 DNA is TGTGCCAGCAGCTTAGGAGGACAGGGGGCGTCCTTCAGCTACACCTTC.

The chain links TRBV15 to TRBJ1-1; TRBD1 aligns across 9 bases. Germline CDR1 and CDR2: LNHNV and YYDKDF (reference sequence). Unmatched junction bases numbered 5, after V lost 1 base and J lost 5 bases. The CDR3 runs to 15 residues. CDR3 sequence (DNA): TGTGCCACCAGCAGAGCCCGGGACAGGGAAACTGAAGCTTTCTTT. This codes for CATSRARDRETEAFF.

The chain joins TRBV5-1 to TRBJ1-3; 9 positions agree with TRBD1. Per germline, CDR1 SGHRS and CDR2 YFSETQ. This CDR3 has 16 amino acids. V trimming: 1 base; J trimming: 2 bases; junction bases outside the gene matches: 4. The CDR3, as DNA: TGCGCCAGCAGCTTGTGGGGACAGGGAGCTGGAAACACCATATATTTT. This translates into CASSLWGQGAGNTIYF.

The V and J genes are TRBV6-5 and TRBJ2-3, with TRBD2 as a possible D gene (6 bases). Germline loops: CDR1 MNHEY, CDR2 SVGAGI. This CDR3 has 13 residues. Trimming took off 5 bases at V and 4 bases at J, with 10 bases between the two ends. The CDR3 protein is CASSKPGADTQYF. DNA for the CDR3: TGTGCCAGCAGTAAGCCGGGGGCAGATACGCAGTATTTT.

The chain couples TRBV5-4 to TRBJ1-1; D is uncertain. The V and J ends lost 1 base and 1 base respectively, with 8 bases between them. The germline V gene has CDR1 SGHNT and CDR2 YYREEE (reference sequence). This CDR3 region has 14 residues. The CDR3 protein is CASSLIAGNTEAFF. DNA for the CDR3: TGTGCCAGCAGCTTGATTGCCGGGAACACTGAAGCTTTCTTT.